This TCR beta chain was captured in a study of blood T cells in healthy people across ages. This CDR3 spans 13 amino acids. Germline-derived CDR1 and CDR2 are DFQATT and SNEGSKA (reference sequence). Then a second PCR, running roughly 7 to 11 cycles, was carried out with a sample-barcoded 5' primer and a J-beta primer mix. TCRdb reanalysed the 5' RACE reads using MiXCR and keeps one entry per CDR3 protein. The repertoire holds roughly 1.9 million distinct CDR3 sequences, around 40% seen once, with 23% in the top ten. A few counts support this clonotype. The rearrangement uses TRBV20-1 and TRBJ2-7; D tentatively reads TRBD1 or TRBD2 (5 bases each). The last part of the DNA fits TRBJ2-5 better; the J call may be wrong. This sequence was found in a human donor in good health. The sample taken for sequencing was blood. This chain's CDR3 is CSARGQGRETQYF. The CDR3 coding sequence is TGCAGTGCTAGGGGGCAGGGACGAGAGACCCAGTACTTC.